This T cell receptor (beta chain) was observed in a study of T cells in localized non-small cell lung cancer. TCRdb's table, derived via immunoSEQ multiplex PCR, lists solely in-frame clones and lacks some. Of around 8,000 clones listed, 90% to 95% are singletons. V lost 0 bases, J lost 2 bases, and 7 bases lay in between. In germline, CDR1 is SGHRS, CDR2 YFSETQ. The CDR3 spans 14 residues. V gene TRBV5-1 combines with J gene TRBJ2-3, with D unclear. This TCR came from a woman between 35 and 70 years old with stage I lung adenocarcinoma. The sample consisted of peripheral blood, taken before any cancer treatment. The CDR3 DNA follows: TGCGCCAGCAGCTTGGTTTTATCCACAGATACGCAGTATTTT. It translates to CASSLVLSTDTQYF.